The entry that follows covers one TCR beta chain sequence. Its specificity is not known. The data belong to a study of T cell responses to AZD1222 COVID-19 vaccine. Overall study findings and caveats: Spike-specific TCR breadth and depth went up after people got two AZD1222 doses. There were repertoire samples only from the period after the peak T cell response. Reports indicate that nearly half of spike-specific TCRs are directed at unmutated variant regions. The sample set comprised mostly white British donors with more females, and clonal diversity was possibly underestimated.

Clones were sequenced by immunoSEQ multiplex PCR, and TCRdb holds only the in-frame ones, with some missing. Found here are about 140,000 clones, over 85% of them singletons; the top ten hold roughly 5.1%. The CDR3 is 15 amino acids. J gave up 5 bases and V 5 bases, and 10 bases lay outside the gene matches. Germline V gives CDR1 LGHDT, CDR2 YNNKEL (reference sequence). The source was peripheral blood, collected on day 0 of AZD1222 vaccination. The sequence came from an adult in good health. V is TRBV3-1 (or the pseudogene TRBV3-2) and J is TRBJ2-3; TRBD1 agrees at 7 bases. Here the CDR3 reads CASSAVATGLDTQYF. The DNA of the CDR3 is TGTGCCAGCAGCGCGGTGGCGACAGGGCTAGATACGCAGTATTTT.